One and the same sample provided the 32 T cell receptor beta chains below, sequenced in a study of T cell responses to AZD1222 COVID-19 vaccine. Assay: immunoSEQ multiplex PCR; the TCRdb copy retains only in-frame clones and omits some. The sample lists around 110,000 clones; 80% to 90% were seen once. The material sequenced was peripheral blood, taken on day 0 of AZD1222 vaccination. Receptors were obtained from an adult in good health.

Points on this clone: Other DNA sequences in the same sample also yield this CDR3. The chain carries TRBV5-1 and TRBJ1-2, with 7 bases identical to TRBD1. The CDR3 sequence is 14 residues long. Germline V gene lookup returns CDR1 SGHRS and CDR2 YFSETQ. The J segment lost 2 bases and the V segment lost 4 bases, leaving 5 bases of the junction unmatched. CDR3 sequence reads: CASSPATGNYGYTF. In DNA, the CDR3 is TGCGCCAGCAGCCCCGCGACAGGGAACTATGGCTACACCTTC.

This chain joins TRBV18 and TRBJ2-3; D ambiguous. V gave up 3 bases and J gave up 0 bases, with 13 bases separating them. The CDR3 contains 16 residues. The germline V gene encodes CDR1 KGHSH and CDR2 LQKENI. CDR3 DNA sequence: TGTGCCAGCTCACCCAACCAAAAGTCTAGCACAGATACGCAGTATTTT. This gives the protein CASSPNQKSSTDTQYF.

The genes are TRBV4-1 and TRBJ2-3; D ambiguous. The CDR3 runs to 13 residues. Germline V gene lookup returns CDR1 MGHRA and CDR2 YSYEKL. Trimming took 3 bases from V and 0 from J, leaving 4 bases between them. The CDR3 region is CASSQTSTDTQYF. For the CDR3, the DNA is TGCGCCAGCAGCCAGACTAGCACAGATACGCAGTATTTT.

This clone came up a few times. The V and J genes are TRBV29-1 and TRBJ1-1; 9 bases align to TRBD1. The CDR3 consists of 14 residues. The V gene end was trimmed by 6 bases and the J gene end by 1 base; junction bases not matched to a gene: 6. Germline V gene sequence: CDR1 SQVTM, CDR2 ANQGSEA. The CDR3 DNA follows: TGCAGCGTATGGACAGGGGCAGGGAACACTGAAGCTTTCTTT. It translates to CSVWTGAGNTEAFF.

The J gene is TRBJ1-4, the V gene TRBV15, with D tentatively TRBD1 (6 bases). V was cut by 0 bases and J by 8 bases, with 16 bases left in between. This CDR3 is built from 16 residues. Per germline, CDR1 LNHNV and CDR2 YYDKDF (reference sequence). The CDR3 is CATSREGGGQAEKLFF. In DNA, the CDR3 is TGTGCCACCAGCAGAGAGGGTGGGGGGCAGGCGGAAAAACTGTTTTTT.

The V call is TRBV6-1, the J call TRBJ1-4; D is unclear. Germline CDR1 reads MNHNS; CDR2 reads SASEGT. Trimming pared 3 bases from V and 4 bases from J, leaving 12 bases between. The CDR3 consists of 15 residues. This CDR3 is CASSETRPINEKLFF. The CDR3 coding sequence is TGTGCCAGCAGTGAGACCAGGCCCATTAATGAAAAACTGTTTTTT.

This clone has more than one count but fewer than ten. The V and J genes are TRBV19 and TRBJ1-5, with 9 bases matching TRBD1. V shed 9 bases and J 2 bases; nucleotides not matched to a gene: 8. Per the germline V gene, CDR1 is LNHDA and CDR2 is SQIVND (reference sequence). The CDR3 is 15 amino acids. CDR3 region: CARKYRGRGNQPQHF. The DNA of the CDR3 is TGTGCCAGGAAGTACAGGGGGCGAGGCAATCAGCCCCAGCATTTT.

CDR3 region: CASSFSGREAFF. CDR3 nucleotides: TGTGCCAGCAGTTTCTCAGGACGTGAAGCTTTCTTT. The chain carries TRBV27 and TRBJ1-1; no reliable D call. In germline, CDR1 is MNHEY, CDR2 SMNVEV (reference sequence). V lost 3 bases, J lost 7 bases, and 9 bases lay in between. The CDR3 runs 12 residues.

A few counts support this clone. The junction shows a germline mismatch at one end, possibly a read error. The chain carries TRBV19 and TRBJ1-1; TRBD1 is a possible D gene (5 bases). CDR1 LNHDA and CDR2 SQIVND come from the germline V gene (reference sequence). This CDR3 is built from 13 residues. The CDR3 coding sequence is TGTGCCAGTAGAATAGGGGCATACACTGAAGCTTTCTTT. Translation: CASRIGAYTEAFF.

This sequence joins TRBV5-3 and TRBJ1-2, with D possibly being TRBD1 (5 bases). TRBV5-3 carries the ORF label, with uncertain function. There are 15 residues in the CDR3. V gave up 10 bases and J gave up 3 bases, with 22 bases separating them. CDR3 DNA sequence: TGTGCCCGTATGCGGGGCGCACGGGGCGACTATGGCTACACCTTC. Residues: CARMRGARGDYGYTF.

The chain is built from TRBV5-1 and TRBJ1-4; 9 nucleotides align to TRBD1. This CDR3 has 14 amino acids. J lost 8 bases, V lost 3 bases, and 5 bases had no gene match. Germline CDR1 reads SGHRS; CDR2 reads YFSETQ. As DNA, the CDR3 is TGCGCCAGCAGCTCACAGGGGGCAGGGGAAAAACTGTTTTTT. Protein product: CASSSQGAGEKLFF.

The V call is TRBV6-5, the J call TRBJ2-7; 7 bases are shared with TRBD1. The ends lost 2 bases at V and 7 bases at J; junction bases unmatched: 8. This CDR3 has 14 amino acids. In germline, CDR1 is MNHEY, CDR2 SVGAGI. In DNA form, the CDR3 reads TGTGCCAGCAGTTACGGGACAGCTGCCTTGGAGCAGTACTTC. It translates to CASSYGTAALEQYF.

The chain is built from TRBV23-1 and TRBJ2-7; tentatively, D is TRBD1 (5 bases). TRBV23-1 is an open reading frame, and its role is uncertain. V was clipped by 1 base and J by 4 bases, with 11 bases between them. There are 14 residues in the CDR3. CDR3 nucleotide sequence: TGCGCCAGCAGTCAATTCCAGACAGAATACGAGCAGTACTTC. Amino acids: CASSQFQTEYEQYF.

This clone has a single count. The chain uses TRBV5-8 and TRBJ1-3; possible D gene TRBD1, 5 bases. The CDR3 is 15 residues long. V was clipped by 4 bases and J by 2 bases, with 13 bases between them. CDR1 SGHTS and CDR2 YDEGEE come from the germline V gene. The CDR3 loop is CASSRAGRAGNTIYF. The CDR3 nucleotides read TGTGCCAGCAGCCGGGCCGGCAGGGCTGGAAACACCATATATTTT.

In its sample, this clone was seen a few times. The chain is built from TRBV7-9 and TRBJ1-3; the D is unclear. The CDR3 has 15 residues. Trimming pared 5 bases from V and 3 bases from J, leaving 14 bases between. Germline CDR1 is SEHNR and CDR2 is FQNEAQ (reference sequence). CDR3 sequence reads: CASSPPGGFGNTIYF. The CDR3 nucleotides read TGTGCCAGCAGCCCCCCTGGCGGGTTTGGAAACACCATATATTTT.

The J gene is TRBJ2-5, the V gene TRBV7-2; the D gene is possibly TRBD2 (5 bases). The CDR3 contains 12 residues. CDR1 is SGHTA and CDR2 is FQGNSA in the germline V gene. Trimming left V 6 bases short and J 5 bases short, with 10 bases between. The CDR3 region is CASSPSRETQYF. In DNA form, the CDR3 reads TGTGCCAGCAGTCCTAGCAGGGAGACCCAGTACTTC.

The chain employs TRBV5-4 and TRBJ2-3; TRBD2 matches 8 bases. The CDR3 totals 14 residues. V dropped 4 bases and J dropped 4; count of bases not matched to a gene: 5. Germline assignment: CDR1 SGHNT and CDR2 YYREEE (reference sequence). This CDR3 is CASSPRGGSDTQYF. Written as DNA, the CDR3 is TGTGCCAGCAGCCCACGGGGGGGCTCAGATACGCAGTATTTT.

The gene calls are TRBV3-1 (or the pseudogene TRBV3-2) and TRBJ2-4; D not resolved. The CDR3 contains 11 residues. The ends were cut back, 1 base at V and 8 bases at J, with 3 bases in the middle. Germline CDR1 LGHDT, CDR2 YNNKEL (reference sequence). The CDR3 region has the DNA TGTGCCAGCAGCCAAGCGGACATTCAGTACTTC. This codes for CASSQADIQYF.

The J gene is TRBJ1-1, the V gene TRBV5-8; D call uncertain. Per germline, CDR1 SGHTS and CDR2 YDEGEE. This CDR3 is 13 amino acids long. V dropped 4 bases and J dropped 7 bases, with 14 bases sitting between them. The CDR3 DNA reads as TGTGCCAGCAGCCCGGACGGACGTATTGAAGCTTTCTTT. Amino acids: CASSPDGRIEAFF.

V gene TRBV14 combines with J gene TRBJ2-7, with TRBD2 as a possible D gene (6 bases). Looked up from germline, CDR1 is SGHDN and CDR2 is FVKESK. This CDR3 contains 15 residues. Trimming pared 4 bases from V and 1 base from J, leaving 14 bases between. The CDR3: CASSPAGTLSYEQYF. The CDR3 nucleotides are TGTGCCAGCAGCCCCGCCGGGACTTTATCCTACGAGCAGTACTTC.

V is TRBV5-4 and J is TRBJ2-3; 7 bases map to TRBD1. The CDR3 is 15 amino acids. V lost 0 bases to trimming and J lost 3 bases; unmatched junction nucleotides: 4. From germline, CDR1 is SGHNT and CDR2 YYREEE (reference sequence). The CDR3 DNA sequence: TGTGCCAGCAGCTTGGGAGAGGGGGCAACAGATACGCAGTATTTT. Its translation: CASSLGEGATDTQYF.

The CDR3 is CASKVPGGQIYGYTF. CDR3 in DNA: TGTGCCAGTAAAGTACCGGGGGGACAAATCTATGGCTACACCTTC. The rearrangement uses TRBV19 and TRBJ1-2; perhaps TRBD1 as D (6 bases). V was shortened by 7 bases and J by 4 bases, with 19 bases between the two germline ends. The CDR3 length is 15 residues. The germline CDR1 and CDR2 sequences are LNHDA and SQIVND (reference sequence).

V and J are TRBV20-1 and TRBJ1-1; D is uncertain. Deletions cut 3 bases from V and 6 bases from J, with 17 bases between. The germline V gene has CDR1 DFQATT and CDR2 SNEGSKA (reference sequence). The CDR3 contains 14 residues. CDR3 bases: TGCAGTGCTAGTACGGCTGCACGTAGGGCTGAAGCTTTCTTT. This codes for CSASTAARRAEAFF.

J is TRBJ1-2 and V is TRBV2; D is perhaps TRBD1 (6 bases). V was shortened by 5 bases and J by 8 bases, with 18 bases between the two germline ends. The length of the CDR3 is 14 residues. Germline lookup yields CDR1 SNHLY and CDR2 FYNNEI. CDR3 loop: CASSPGTAQGGYTF. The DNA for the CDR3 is TGTGCCAGCAGTCCCGGGACCGCCCAGGGGGGCTACACCTTC. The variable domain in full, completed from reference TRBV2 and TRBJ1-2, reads EPEVTQTPSHQVTQMGQEVILRCVPISNHLYFYWYRQILGQKVEFLVSFYNNEISEKSEIFDDQFSVERPDGSNFTLKIRSTKLEDSAMYFCASSPGTAQGGYTFGSGTRLTVV.

CDR3 sequence reads: CAISEGTSGDNEQFF. For the CDR3, the DNA is TGTGCCATCAGTGAGGGGACTAGCGGGGACAATGAGCAGTTCTTC. The V and J genes are TRBV10-3 and TRBJ2-1; TRBD2 matches 13 bases. V dropped 2 bases and J dropped 5; count of bases not matched to a gene: 0. The CDR3 is made up of 15 amino acids. The germline gives CDR1 ENHRY, CDR2 SYGVKD.

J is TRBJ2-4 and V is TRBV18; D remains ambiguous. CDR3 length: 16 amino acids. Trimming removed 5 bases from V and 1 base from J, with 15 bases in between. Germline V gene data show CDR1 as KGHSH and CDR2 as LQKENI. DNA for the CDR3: TGTGCCAGCTCATCATCGACGGCGTCCGCCAAAAACATTCAGTACTTC. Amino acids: CASSSSTASAKNIQYF. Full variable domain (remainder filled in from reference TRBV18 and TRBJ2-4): NAGVMQNPRHLVRRRGQEARLRCSPMKGHSHVYWYRQLPEEGLKFMVYLQKENIIDESGMPKERFSAEFPKEGPSILRIQQVVRGDSAAYFCASSSSTASAKNIQYFGAGTRLSVL.

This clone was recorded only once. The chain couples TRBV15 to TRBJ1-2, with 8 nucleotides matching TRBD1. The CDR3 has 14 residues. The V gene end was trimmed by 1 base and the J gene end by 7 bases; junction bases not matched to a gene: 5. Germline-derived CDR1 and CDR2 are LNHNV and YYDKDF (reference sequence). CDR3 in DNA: TGTGCCACCAGCAGAGTGGACAGGGAGGGTGGCTACACCTTC. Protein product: CATSRVDREGGYTF.

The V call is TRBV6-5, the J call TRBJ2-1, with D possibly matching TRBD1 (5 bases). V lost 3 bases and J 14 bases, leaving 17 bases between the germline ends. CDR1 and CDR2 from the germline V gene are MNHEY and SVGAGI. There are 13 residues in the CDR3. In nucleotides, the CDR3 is TGTGCCAGCAGTTATATGGCAGGGAAGGATGAGTTCTTC. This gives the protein CASSYMAGKDEFF.

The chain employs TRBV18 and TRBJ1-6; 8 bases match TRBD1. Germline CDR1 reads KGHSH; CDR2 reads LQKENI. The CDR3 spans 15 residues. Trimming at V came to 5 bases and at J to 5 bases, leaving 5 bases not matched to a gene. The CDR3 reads CASSDRGTNNSPLHF. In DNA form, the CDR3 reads TGTGCCAGCTCAGACAGGGGAACGAATAATTCACCCCTCCACTTT.

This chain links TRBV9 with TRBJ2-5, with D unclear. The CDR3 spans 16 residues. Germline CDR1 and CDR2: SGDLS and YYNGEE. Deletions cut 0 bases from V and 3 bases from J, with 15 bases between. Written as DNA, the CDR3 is TGTGCCAGCAGCGTAGACCACGGATCCCGGGAAGAGACCCAGTACTTC. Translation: CASSVDHGSREETQYF.

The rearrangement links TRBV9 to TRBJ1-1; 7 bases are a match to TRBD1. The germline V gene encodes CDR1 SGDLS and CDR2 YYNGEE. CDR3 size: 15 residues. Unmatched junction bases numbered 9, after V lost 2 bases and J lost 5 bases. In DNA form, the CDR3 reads TGTGCCAGCAGCGTGGCCACAGGGGTGGGAACTGAAGCTTTCTTT. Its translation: CASSVATGVGTEAFF. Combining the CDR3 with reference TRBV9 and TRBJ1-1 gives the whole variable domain DSGVTQTPKHLITATGQRVTLRCSPRSGDLSVYWYQQSLDQGLQFLIQYYNGEERAKGNILERFSAQQFPDLHSELNLSSLELGDSALYFCASSVATGVGTEAFFGQGTRLTVV.

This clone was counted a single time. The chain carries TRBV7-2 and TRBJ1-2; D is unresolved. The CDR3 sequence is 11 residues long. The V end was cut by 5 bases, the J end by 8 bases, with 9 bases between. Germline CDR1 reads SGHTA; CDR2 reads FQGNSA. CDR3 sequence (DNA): TGTGCCAGCAGCCGCCTACAGGGCTACACCTTC. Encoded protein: CASSRLQGYTF.